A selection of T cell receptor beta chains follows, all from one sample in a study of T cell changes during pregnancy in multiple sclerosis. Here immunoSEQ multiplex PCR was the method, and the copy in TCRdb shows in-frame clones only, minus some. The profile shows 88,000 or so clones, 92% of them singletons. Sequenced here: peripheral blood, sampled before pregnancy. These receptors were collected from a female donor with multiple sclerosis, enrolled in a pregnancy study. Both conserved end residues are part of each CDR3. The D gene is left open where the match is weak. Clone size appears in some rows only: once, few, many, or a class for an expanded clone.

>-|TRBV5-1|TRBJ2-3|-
CASSRIGVTDTQYF
TGCGCCAGCAGTAGAATAGGAGTCACAGATACGCAGTATTTT
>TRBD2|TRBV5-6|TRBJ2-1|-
CASSFGGSYNEQFF
TGTGCCAGCAGCTTCGGGGGGTCCTACAATGAGCAGTTCTTC
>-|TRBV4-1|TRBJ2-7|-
CASSQATSYEQYF
TGCGCCAGCAGCCAAGCGACAAGCTACGAGCAGTACTTC
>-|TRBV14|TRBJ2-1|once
CASSQPKKTGSYNEQFF
TGTGCCAGCAGCCAACCTAAAAAAACAGGGTCCTACAATGAGCAGTTCTTC
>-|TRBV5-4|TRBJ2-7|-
CASSLRGSYEQYF
TGTGCCAGCAGCTTGAGGGGATCCTACGAGCAGTACTTC
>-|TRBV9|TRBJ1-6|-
CASSDRRGTLHF
TGTGCCAGCAGCGACCGAAGGGGGACCCTCCACTTT
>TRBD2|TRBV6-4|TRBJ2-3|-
CASSLLAGETDTQYF
TGTGCCAGCAGCCTACTAGCGGGGGAGACAGATACGCAGTATTTT
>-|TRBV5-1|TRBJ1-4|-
CASSLSSGRVGEKLFF
TGCGCCAGCAGCTTGTCCTCGGGCAGGGTGGGTGAAAAACTGTTTTTT
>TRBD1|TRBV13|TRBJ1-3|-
CASSLITGGTSGNTIYF
TGTGCCAGCAGCTTAATCACAGGGGGTACCTCTGGAAACACCATATATTTT
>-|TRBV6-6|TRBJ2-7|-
CASSYPGQGRDEQYF
TGTGCCAGCAGTTACCCCGGGCAGGGCCGGGACGAGCAGTACTTC
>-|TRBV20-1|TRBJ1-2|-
CSTVGADGYTF
TGCAGTACCGTAGGGGCCGATGGCTACACCTTC
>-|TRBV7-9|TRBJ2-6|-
CASSLGGPAGANVLTF
TGTGCCAGCAGCTTAGGGGGCCCCGCCGGGGCCAACGTCCTGACTTTC
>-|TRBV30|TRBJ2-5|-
CAWSVQQETQYF
TGTGCCTGGAGTGTTCAGCAAGAGACCCAGTACTTC
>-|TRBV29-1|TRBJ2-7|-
CSVEDQSGVEQYF
TGCAGCGTTGAAGATCAGTCAGGGGTCGAGCAGTACTTC
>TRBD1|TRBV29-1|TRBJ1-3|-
CSVEPGQGGNTIYF
TGCAGCGTTGAACCCGGACAGGGTGGAAACACCATATATTTT
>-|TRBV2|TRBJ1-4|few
CASSPQGRGEKLFF
TGTGCCAGCAGTCCCCAGGGAAGGGGTGAAAAACTGTTTTTT
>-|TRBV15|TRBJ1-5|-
CATSRGPEANQPQHF
TGTGCCACCAGCAGAGGGCCAGAGGCCAATCAGCCCCAGCATTTT
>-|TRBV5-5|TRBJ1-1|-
CASSSDSNTEAFF
TGTGCCAGCAGCTCCGACAGCAACACTGAAGCTTTCTTT
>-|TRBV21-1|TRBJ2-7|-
CASSKSRRDRIPYEQYF
TGTGCCAGCAGCAAATCCCGCCGGGACAGGATACCCTACGAGCAGTACTTC
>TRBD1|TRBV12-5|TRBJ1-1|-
CASGLGEFRDRGEAFF
TGTGCTAGTGGTTTGGGAGAGTTCCGGGACAGGGGAGAAGCTTTCTTT
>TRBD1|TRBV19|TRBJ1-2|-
CASSMTTGDYGYTF
TGTGCCAGTAGTATGACGACAGGGGACTATGGCTACACCTTC
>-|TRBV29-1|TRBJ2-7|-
CSVGSGVYEQYF
TGCAGCGTTGGTTCGGGTGTATACGAGCAGTACTTC
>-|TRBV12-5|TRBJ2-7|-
CASGPLGRAPYEQYF
TGTGCTAGTGGTCCCCTTGGCAGGGCACCCTACGAGCAGTACTTC
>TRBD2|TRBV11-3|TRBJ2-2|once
CASSLQSGAFNTGELFF
TGTGCCAGCAGCTTGCAAAGCGGGGCCTTTAACACCGGGGAGCTGTTTTTT
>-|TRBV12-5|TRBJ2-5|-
CASGSLRGGEETQYF
TGTGCTAGTGGTTCACTAAGGGGGGGGGAAGAGACCCAGTACTTC
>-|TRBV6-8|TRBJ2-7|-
CASSYPPLLPGGRYEQYF
TGTGCCAGCAGTTATCCCCCCCTTCTCCCGGGGGGCCGCTACGAGCAGTACTTC
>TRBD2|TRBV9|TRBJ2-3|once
CASSIGTSGGPSTDTQYF
TGTGCCAGCAGCATCGGGACTAGCGGGGGGCCGAGCACAGATACGCAGTATTTT
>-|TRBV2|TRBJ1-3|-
CASNKDYSGNTIYF
TGTGCCAGCAACAAGGACTACTCTGGAAACACCATATATTTT
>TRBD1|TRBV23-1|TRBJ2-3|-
CASSWTGDTDTQYF
TGCGCCAGCAGCTGGACAGGCGACACAGATACGCAGTATTTT
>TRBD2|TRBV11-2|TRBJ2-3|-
CASSSALTSGVADTQYF
TGTGCCAGCAGCTCCGCGCTTACTAGCGGGGTAGCAGATACGCAGTATTTT
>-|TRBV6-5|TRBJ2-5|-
CASSYGQGAGEETQYF
TGTGCCAGCAGTTACGGGCAGGGGGCGGGGGAAGAGACCCAGTACTTC
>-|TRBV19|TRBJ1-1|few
CASKKQLEAFF
TGTGCCAGTAAGAAACAGCTCGAGGCTTTCTTT
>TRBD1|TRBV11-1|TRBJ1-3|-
CASTLDRGPGNTIYF
TGTGCCAGCACCCTCGACAGGGGACCGGGAAACACCATATATTTT
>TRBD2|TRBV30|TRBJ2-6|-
CAWRGGYSGANVLTF
TGTGCCTGGAGGGGGGGGTACTCTGGGGCCAACGTCCTGACTTTC
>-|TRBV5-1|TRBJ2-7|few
CASSSAGSYEQYF
TGCGCCAGCAGCTCCGCGGGCTCCTACGAGCAGTACTTC
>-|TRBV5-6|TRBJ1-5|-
CASSLADRDQPQHF
TGTGCCAGCAGCTTGGCCGATCGCGATCAGCCCCAGCATTTT
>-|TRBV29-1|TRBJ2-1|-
CSVGSESVNEQFF
TGCAGCGTTGGAAGCGAGAGCGTCAATGAGCAGTTCTTC
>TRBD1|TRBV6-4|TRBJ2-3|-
CASSDGTGATDTQYF
TGTGCCAGCAGTGATGGGACAGGGGCCACAGATACGCAGTATTTT
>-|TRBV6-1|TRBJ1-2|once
CASSDLPPLPYGYTF
TGTGCCAGCAGTGACCTTCCTCCTCTCCCTTATGGCTACACCTTC
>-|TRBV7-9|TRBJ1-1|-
CASSLPSGRLNTEAFF
TGTGCCAGCAGCTTACCCTCGGGTAGATTGAACACTGAAGCTTTCTTT
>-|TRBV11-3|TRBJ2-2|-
CASSSPGHSAGELFF
TGTGCCAGCAGCTCCCCAGGGCACTCAGCCGGGGAGCTGTTTTTT
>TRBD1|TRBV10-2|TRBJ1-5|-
CASVDRVNQPQHF
TGCGCCAGCGTAGACAGGGTGAATCAGCCCCAGCATTTT
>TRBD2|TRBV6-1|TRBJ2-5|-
CASSAVAGGEEETQYF
TGTGCCAGCAGTGCTGTAGCGGGGGGGGAAGAGGAGACCCAGTACTTC
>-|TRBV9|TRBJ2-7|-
CASSVAGSVGYEQYF
TGTGCCAGCAGCGTAGCGGGGAGCGTGGGGTACGAGCAGTACTTC
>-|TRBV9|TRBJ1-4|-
CASRGANEKLFF
TGTGCCAGCCGGGGGGCTAATGAAAAACTGTTTTTT
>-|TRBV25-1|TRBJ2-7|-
CASSRGYEQYF
TGTGCCAGCAGTCGGGGCTACGAGCAGTACTTC
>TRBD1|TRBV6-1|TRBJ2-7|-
CASSEYVTGISYEQYF
TGTGCCAGCAGTGAATACGTGACAGGGATATCCTACGAGCAGTACTTC
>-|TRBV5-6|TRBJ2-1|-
CASSFGTFYNEQFF
TGTGCCAGCAGCTTCGGGACTTTCTACAATGAGCAGTTCTTC
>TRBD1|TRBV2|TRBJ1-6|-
CASSHLQGAVQPGGNSPLHF
TGTGCCAGCAGTCACCTACAGGGGGCAGTGCAGCCCGGGGGTAATTCACCCCTCCACTTT
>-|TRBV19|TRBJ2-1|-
CASSSLTGTPYNEQFF
TGTGCCAGTAGTTCCCTCACAGGTACACCTTACAATGAGCAGTTCTTC
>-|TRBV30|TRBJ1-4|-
CAWSVGANPRSEKLFF
TGTGCCTGGAGTGTAGGTGCGAACCCACGGAGTGAAAAACTGTTTTTT
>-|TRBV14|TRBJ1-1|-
CASSQRTPLNTEAFF
TGTGCCAGCAGCCAGAGGACACCTTTGAACACTGAAGCTTTCTTT
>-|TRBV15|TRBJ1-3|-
CATSRVDSNTIYF
TGTGCCACCAGCAGAGTGGACAGTAACACCATATATTTT
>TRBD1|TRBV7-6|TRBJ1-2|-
CASSLQGQGDFNYGYTF
TGTGCCAGCAGCTTACAGGGACAGGGGGATTTTAACTATGGCTACACCTTC
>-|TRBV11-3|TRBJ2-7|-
CASSPGPPVYEQYF
TGTGCCAGCAGCCCTGGGCCGCCGGTCTACGAGCAGTACTTC
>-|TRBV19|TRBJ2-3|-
CASTPGQSTDTQYF
TGTGCCAGCACTCCCGGACAGAGCACAGATACGCAGTATTTT
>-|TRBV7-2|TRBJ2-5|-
CASSLALGRRETQYF
TGTGCCAGCAGCTTAGCCCTGGGGAGGCGGGAGACCCAGTACTTC